The 8 T cell receptor beta chains in this list originate from one sample, sequenced in a study of technical replicates of blood from four donors. Assay: immunoSEQ multiplex PCR; the TCRdb copy retains only in-frame clones and omits some. The sample records 15,000 to 18,000 clones, about nine tenths being singletons. Sequences were obtained from PBMCs. Source of these receptors: a human donor in good health.

The gene calls are TRBV11-3 and TRBJ2-5, with a weak D call TRBD2 (6 bases). Deletions cut 3 bases from V and 5 bases from J, with 10 bases between. This CDR3 contains 13 residues. Germline CDR1 and CDR2: SGHNT and YENEEA. CDR3 loop: CASSLRGRETQYF. CDR3 nucleotide sequence: TGTGCCAGCAGCTTGCGGGGCAGGGAGACCCAGTACTTC.

This chain uses TRBV7-3 with TRBJ2-3; D perhaps matches TRBD2 (5 bases). V was pared by 0 bases and J by 0 bases, with 31 bases between. CDR1 and CDR2 from the germline V gene are SGHTA and FQGTGA. This CDR3 is built from 23 residues. The CDR3 is CASSLTIPMSPAESLISTDTQYF. The DNA for the CDR3 is TGTGCCAGCAGCTTAACGATACCAATGAGTCCAGCGGAGAGTTTAATCAGCACAGATACGCAGTATTTT.

The J gene is TRBJ2-2, the V gene TRBV10-1; TRBD1 matches 9 bases. The CDR3 spans 17 residues. V lost 7 bases to trimming and J lost 0 bases; unmatched junction nucleotides: 9. In germline, CDR1 is WNHNN, CDR2 SYGVQD (reference sequence). This CDR3 is CASTDRGSPSNTGELFF. The CDR3 nucleotides read TGCGCCAGCACGGACAGGGGAAGTCCCTCGAACACCGGGGAGCTGTTTTTT.

The rearrangement links TRBV19 to TRBJ2-1, with TRBD2 identical over 15 bases. The germline CDR1 and CDR2 sequences are LNHDA and SQIVND (reference sequence). The CDR3 spans 17 residues. The junction had 7 bases not matched to a gene; V was cut back by 7 bases and J by 3 bases. In nucleotides, the CDR3 is TGTGCCAGTACCCGGACTAGCGGGAGGGCCATCTACAATGAGCAGTTCTTC. Amino acid sequence: CASTRTSGRAIYNEQFF.

The CDR3 spells CASSKSKLNGTSGSLYEQYF. The CDR3 DNA is TGTGCCAGCAGCAAAAGTAAGTTAAATGGGACTAGCGGGAGTCTCTACGAGCAGTACTTC. The chain recombines TRBV21-1 with TRBJ2-7; TRBD2 was called by the table and not checked on the DNA. TRBV21-1 is noted as a pseudogene. The CDR3 has 20 residues.

This clone was counted between two and nine times. The V gene is TRBV2, the J gene TRBJ1-1, with D possibly being TRBD1 (6 bases). CDR3 length: 11 residues. Germline V gene lookup returns CDR1 SNHLY and CDR2 FYNNEI. Trimming took off 5 bases at V and 8 bases at J, with 9 bases between the two ends. CDR3 in DNA: TGTGCCAGCAGTTTGGACAGAGAAGCTTTCTTT. Translated: CASSLDREAFF.

This chain links TRBV11-1 with TRBJ1-1; TRBD1 is a possible D gene (6 bases). V lost 1 base and J lost 8, with 20 bases in between. The CDR3 contains 16 residues. Germline V gives CDR1 SGHAT, CDR2 FQDESV (reference sequence). CDR3 sequence: CASSLGIGQRNEEAFF. For the CDR3, the DNA is TGTGCCAGCAGCTTAGGGATAGGACAGCGCAATGAAGAAGCTTTCTTT.

This clone has a single count. V and J are TRBV6-1 and TRBJ2-3; 7 bases are a match to TRBD1. From germline, CDR1 is MNHNS and CDR2 SASEGT. This CDR3 comprises 15 residues. Trimming took 7 bases from V and 4 from J; bases not matched to a gene: 11. In DNA, the CDR3 is TGTGCCAGCAATAGAAACAGGGGTTCGGCAGATACGCAGTATTTT. This translates into CASNRNRGSADTQYF.